These T cell receptor beta chains were read from a single sample in a study of CD8 T cells in ankylosing spondylitis. TCRdb itself ran the 5' RACE reads through MiXCR, one entry per CDR3 protein. This sample has tens of thousands of distinct CDR3 sequences; under 5.5% occur once, and the top ten carry 2% to 2.5%. Sample: blood, either unsorted or a sorted T cell fraction (not recorded which). All receptors derive from a male donor with ankylosing spondylitis or in good health (not recorded which). Both conserved end residues are part of each CDR3. D genes are given only for firm matches. Some rows have no size entry. The others give once, few or many, or a class for an expanded clone.

clone size: many; J gene: TRBJ1-1; D gene: NA; V gene: TRBV20-1; CDR3 protein: CSAYLPLGERSRTEAFF; CDR3 DNA: TGCAGTGCTTATCTGCCCCTCGGGGAAAGATCCCGAACTGAAGCTTTCTTT
clone size: many; J gene: TRBJ2-3; D gene: NA; V gene: TRBV21-1; CDR3 protein: CASSKPGLRTDTQYF; CDR3 DNA: TGTGCCAGCAGCAAACCAGGGTTGAGGACAGATACGCAGTATTTT
clone size: many; J gene: TRBJ2-2; D gene: TRBD1; V gene: TRBV4-2; CDR3 protein: CASSRNSGTGDVIAGELFF; CDR3 DNA: TGTGCCAGCAGCCGTAACTCCGGGACAGGGGATGTAATAGCCGGGGAGCTGTTTTTT
clone size: NA; J gene: TRBJ2-1; D gene: NA; V gene: TRBV12-3/TRBV12-4; CDR3 protein: CASSKGGGQSEQFF; CDR3 DNA: TGTGCCAGCAGTAAGGGGGGAGGCCAATCTGAGCAGTTCTTC
clone size: few; J gene: TRBJ2-2; D gene: NA; V gene: TRBV12-3/TRBV12-4; CDR3 protein: CASSLSSGGELFF; CDR3 DNA: TGTGCCAGCAGTTTGAGTAGCGGTGGGGAGCTGTTTTTT
clone size: many; J gene: TRBJ1-5; D gene: TRBD1; V gene: TRBV5-1; CDR3 protein: CASSWDRKPQHF; CDR3 DNA: TGCGCCAGCAGCTGGGACAGAAAGCCCCAGCATTTT
clone size: many; J gene: TRBJ2-1; D gene: TRBD1; V gene: TRBV4-2; CDR3 protein: CASSHDQDRDSSYNEQFF; CDR3 DNA: TGTGCCAGCAGCCATGACCAAGACAGGGATAGCTCCTACAATGAGCAGTTCTTC
clone size: few; J gene: TRBJ2-2; D gene: NA; V gene: TRBV20-1; CDR3 protein: CSARSPGTGELFF; CDR3 DNA: TGCAGTGCTAGATCCCCCGGAACCGGGGAGCTGTTTTTT
clone size: many; J gene: TRBJ2-4; D gene: NA; V gene: TRBV5-6; CDR3 protein: CASSLSGFTNIQYF; CDR3 DNA: TGTGCCAGCAGCTTGTCGGGCTTTACGAACATTCAGTACTTC
clone size: many; J gene: TRBJ2-3; D gene: TRBD2; V gene: TRBV3-1; CDR3 protein: CASSLVAGLSTDTQYF; CDR3 DNA: TGTGCCAGCAGCCTGGTAGCGGGGCTTAGCACAGATACGCAGTATTTT
clone size: many; J gene: TRBJ2-1; D gene: NA; V gene: TRBV6-1; CDR3 protein: CASTPESRGNEQFF; CDR3 DNA: TGTGCCAGCACCCCGGAGTCTAGGGGGAATGAGCAGTTCTTC
clone size: many; J gene: TRBJ2-1; D gene: NA; V gene: TRBV21-1; CDR3 protein: CASSTRPGTGGNEQFF; CDR3 DNA: TGTGCCAGCAGCACCCGTCCCGGGACAGGGGGGAATGAGCAGTTCTTC
clone size: few; J gene: TRBJ2-2; D gene: TRBD1; V gene: TRBV7-2; CDR3 protein: CASSLAGQGPGELFF; CDR3 DNA: TGTGCCAGCAGCTTAGCGGGACAGGGCCCCGGGGAGCTGTTTTTT
clone size: many; J gene: TRBJ2-5; D gene: NA; V gene: TRBV29-1; CDR3 protein: CSISSPETQYF; CDR3 DNA: TGCAGCATCTCCTCCCCGGAGACCCAGTACTTC
clone size: NA; J gene: TRBJ2-7; D gene: TRBD1; V gene: TRBV5-4; CDR3 protein: CASSFSGTGLYEQYF; CDR3 DNA: TGTGCCAGCAGCTTTTCCGGGACAGGGCTCTACGAGCAGTACTTC
clone size: NA; J gene: TRBJ1-1; D gene: TRBD1; V gene: TRBV7-9; CDR3 protein: CASSPPFRQGSEAFF; CDR3 DNA: TGTGCCAGCAGCCCTCCCTTCCGACAGGGCTCTGAAGCTTTCTTT
clone size: many; J gene: TRBJ2-7; D gene: NA; V gene: TRBV3-1; CDR3 protein: CASSRSFTYEQYF; CDR3 DNA: TGTGCCAGCAGCCGTTCGTTTACCTACGAGCAGTACTTC
clone size: many; J gene: TRBJ2-7; D gene: NA; V gene: TRBV7-8; CDR3 protein: CASSPSEVEQYF; CDR3 DNA: TGTGCCAGCAGCCCCAGCGAAGTCGAGCAGTACTTC
clone size: many; J gene: TRBJ1-6; D gene: TRBD1; V gene: TRBV15; CDR3 protein: CATSAGTGVLNSPLHF; CDR3 DNA: TGTGCCACCAGCGCAGGAACAGGGGTTCTTAATTCACCCCTCCACTTT
clone size: many; J gene: TRBJ2-5; D gene: NA; V gene: TRBV4-3; CDR3 protein: CASSAVQEQETQYF; CDR3 DNA: TGCGCCAGCAGCGCAGTACAGGAACAAGAGACCCAGTACTTC
clone size: many; J gene: TRBJ1-2; D gene: NA; V gene: TRBV29-1; CDR3 protein: CSVEDRWPPDWYGYTF; CDR3 DNA: TGCAGCGTTGAAGATCGATGGCCGCCCGACTGGTATGGCTACACCTTC
clone size: many; J gene: TRBJ2-7; D gene: TRBD1; V gene: TRBV12-3/TRBV12-4; CDR3 protein: CASSRDRGAYEQYF; CDR3 DNA: TGTGCCAGCAGCCGGGACAGGGGGGCCTACGAGCAGTACTTC
clone size: many; J gene: TRBJ2-5; D gene: NA; V gene: TRBV10-3; CDR3 protein: CAISEGRPQETQYF; CDR3 DNA: TGTGCCATCAGTGAGGGCAGGCCCCAAGAGACCCAGTACTTC
clone size: many; J gene: TRBJ2-3; D gene: NA; V gene: TRBV4-3; CDR3 protein: CASSQDPSTTGDTQYF; CDR3 DNA: TGCGCCAGCAGCCAAGATCCCTCTACGACGGGAGATACGCAGTATTTT
clone size: many; J gene: TRBJ1-2; D gene: NA; V gene: TRBV5-5; CDR3 protein: CASSFSPGPSEHYGYTF; CDR3 DNA: TGTGCCAGCAGCTTCTCCCCGGGCCCCTCGGAGCACTATGGCTACACCTTC
clone size: many; J gene: TRBJ2-1; D gene: NA; V gene: TRBV19; CDR3 protein: CASEAGAFYNEQFF; CDR3 DNA: TGTGCCAGTGAGGCAGGGGCTTTCTACAATGAGCAGTTCTTC
clone size: many; J gene: TRBJ1-3; D gene: TRBD1; V gene: TRBV4-3; CDR3 protein: CASSQDGTAGNTIYF; CDR3 DNA: TGCGCCAGCAGCCAAGATGGGACAGCTGGAAACACCATATATTTT
clone size: many; J gene: TRBJ2-7; D gene: TRBD1; V gene: TRBV5-1; CDR3 protein: CASSLSAGGAVNEQYF; CDR3 DNA: TGCGCCAGCAGCTTATCAGCAGGGGGCGCGGTAAACGAGCAGTACTTC